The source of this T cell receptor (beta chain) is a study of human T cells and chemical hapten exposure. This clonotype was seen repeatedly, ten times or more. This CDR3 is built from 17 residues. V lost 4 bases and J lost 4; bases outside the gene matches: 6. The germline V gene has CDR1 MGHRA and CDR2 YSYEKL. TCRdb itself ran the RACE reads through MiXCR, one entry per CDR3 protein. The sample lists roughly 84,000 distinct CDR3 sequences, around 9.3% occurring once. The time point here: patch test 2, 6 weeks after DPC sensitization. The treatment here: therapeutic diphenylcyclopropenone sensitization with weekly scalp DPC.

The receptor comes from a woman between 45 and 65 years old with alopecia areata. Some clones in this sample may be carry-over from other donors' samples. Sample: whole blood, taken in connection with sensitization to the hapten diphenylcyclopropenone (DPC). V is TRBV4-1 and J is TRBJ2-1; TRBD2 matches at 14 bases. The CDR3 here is CASSLSGTSGSYNEQFF. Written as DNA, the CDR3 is TGCGCCAGCAGCCTCTCCGGGACTAGCGGGAGTTACAATGAGCAGTTCTTC.